This paragraph covers one TCR beta chain sequence. This clone has only one observation. The specificity of this receptor is unknown. Within one base of it there is no much larger clone, and no base qualities were kept. The CDR3 sequence holds 12 residues, the cysteine and phenylalanine included. Only CDR3 DNA is held: 36 bases, read in frame from base 1. The germline V gene encodes CDR1 LNHDA and CDR2 SQIVND (reference sequence). Whole blood was collected in K2EDTA tubes by collaborating institutions according to the institutions' own protocols. For TCRbeta analysis, collaborator samples were shipped as frozen whole blood, as isolated PBMCs, or as DNA extracted from either sample type. This sample was included in a study of blood T cell repertoires in COVID-19 (dated by TCRdb to about 2020). For context, the study as a whole: Collaborator samples came from the United States, Italy and Spain and covered acute and convalescent phases of COVID-19. The sample metadata nearly always contained a de-identified subject ID, COVID-19 status, age in years and sex. The material from the prospective study consisted of cDNA or gDNA derived from T cells, B-cell-depleted T cells, or PBMCs. The repertoires were made available in a free public database intended to serve as a resource for research on the immune response to SARS-CoV-2. Samples were obtained from the ongoing ImmuneRACE study (first 160 participants) and from 1,000 to 1,500 subjects provided by 6 global collaborators. Subjects who had been exposed to COVID-19, were actively infected with it, or had recovered from it provided the deeply sampled blood TCRbeta repertoires that made up the dataset. Where available, HLA class I and class II types were taken from metadata supplied by the sample provider and were not determined by assay-based typing. Here is what the overall study found, with its caveats: Clinical and demographic metadata were provided uncurated, with the amount varying by source and participant.

TCRbeta CDR3 regions were amplified from genomic DNA using the immunoSEQ Assay, a bias-controlled multiplex PCR. The published analysis was carried out like this. The number of nucleated cells in each sample was estimated from the amplification of reference gene primers within the assay. To quantify the absolute abundance of each unique TCRbeta CDR3 rearrangement, sequence reads were collapsed and filtered. For each sample, productive Simpson clonality was calculated as the square root of Simpson's diversity index over productive rearrangements. TCRdb provides this immuneACCESS table in a form limited to in-frame rearrangements. Some clones are lacking; in checked studies, under half of them reflect an unresolved V gene, and why the rest are absent is not known. V, J and clone size reflect that table, while D and trimming were determined from the DNA. Counted in this sample were about 30,000 clones; roughly four fifths of them appeared once. Clones ranked in the top ten supply approximately 25% of the sample.

This TCR came from a human donor in a cohort sampled during active COVID-19. Recombination connected TRBV19 to TRBJ2-5, with no reliable assignment of the D segment. Sequences were obtained from peripheral blood. The DNA sequence is given as TGTGCTCCAAGACACAGCCAAGAGACCCAGTACTTC. It specifies CAPRHSQETQYF.